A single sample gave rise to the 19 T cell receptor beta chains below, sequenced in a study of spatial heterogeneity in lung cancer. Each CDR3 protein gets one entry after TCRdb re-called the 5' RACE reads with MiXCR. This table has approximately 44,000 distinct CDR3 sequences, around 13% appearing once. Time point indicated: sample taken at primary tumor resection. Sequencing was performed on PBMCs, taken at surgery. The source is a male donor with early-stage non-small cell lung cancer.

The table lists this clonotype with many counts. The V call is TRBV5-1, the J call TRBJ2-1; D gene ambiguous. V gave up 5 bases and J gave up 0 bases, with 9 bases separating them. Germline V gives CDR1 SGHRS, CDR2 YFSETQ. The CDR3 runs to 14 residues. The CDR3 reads CASSKTYSYNEQFF. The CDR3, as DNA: TGCGCCAGCAGTAAAACCTACTCCTACAATGAGCAGTTCTTC.

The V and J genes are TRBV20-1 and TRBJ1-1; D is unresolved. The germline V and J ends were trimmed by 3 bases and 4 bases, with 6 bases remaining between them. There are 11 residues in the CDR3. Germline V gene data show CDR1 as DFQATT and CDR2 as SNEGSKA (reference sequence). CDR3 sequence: CSASKGTEAFF. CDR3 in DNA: TGCAGTGCTAGTAAGGGCACTGAAGCTTTCTTT.

For the CDR3, the DNA is TGCAGTGCTAGGCTGGGACCAACCTACAATGAGCAGTTCTTC. As protein: CSARLGPTYNEQFF. The chain is built from TRBV20-1 and TRBJ2-1, with D possibly called TRBD1 or TRBD2 (5 bases each). CDR3 length equals 14 residues. The V end lost 3 bases, the J end lost 2 bases, and 11 bases lay between the germline ends. Germline V gives CDR1 DFQATT, CDR2 SNEGSKA (reference sequence).

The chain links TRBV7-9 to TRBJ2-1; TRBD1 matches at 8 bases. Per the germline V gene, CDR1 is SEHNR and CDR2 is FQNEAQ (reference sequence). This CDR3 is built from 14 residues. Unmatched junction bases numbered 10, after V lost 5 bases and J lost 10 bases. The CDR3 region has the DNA TGTGCCAGCAGCACAGCCCGGACAGGGCTCGAGCAGTTCTTC. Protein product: CASSTARTGLEQFF.

CDR3 region: CATSDLLLAGVISYNEQFF. The CDR3 DNA follows: TGTGCCACCAGTGATTTGTTACTAGCGGGAGTTATTTCCTACAATGAGCAGTTCTTC. The chain uses TRBV24-1 and TRBJ2-1; TRBD2 matches 11 bases. The CDR3 totals 19 residues. J lost 1 base, V lost 0 bases, and 7 bases had no gene match. Germline V gene data show CDR1 as KGHDR and CDR2 as SFDVKD.

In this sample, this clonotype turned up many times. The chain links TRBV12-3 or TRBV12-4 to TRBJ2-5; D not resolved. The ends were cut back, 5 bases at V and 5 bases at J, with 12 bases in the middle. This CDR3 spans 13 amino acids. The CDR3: CASSDLLSETQYF. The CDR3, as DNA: TGTGCCAGCAGTGACCTGCTAAGTGAGACCCAGTACTTC.

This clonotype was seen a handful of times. CDR3 protein: CASSLGRGGLEQYF. As DNA, the CDR3 is TGTGCCAGCAGCTTGGGCAGGGGAGGCCTCGAGCAGTACTTC. V and J are TRBV5-6 and TRBJ2-7, with D tentatively TRBD1 or TRBD2 (6 bases each). The V and J ends lost 0 bases and 6 bases respectively, with 13 bases between them. The CDR3 totals 14 residues. CDR1 and CDR2 from the germline V gene are SGHDT and YYEEEE.

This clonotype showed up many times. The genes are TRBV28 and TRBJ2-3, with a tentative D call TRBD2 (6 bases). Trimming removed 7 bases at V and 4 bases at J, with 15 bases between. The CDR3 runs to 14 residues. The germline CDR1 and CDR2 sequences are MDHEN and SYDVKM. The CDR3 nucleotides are TGTGCCAGCAATAGCCCTGGGAGGCCAGATACGCAGTATTTT. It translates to CASNSPGRPDTQYF.

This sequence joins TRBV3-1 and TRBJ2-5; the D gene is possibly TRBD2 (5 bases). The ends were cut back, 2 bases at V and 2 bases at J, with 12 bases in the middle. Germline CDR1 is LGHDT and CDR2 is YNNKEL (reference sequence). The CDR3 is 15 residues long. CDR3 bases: TGTGCCAGCAGCCAACCTGGACTGCCGCAAGAGACCCAGTACTTC. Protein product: CASSQPGLPQETQYF.

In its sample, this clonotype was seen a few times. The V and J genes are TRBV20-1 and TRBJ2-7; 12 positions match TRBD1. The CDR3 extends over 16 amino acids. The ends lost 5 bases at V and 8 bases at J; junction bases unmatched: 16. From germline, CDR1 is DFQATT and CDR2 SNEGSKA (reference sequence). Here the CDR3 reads CSADVSFSGTGGQQYF. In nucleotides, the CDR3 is TGCAGTGCTGACGTCTCTTTTTCCGGGACAGGGGGCCAGCAGTACTTC.

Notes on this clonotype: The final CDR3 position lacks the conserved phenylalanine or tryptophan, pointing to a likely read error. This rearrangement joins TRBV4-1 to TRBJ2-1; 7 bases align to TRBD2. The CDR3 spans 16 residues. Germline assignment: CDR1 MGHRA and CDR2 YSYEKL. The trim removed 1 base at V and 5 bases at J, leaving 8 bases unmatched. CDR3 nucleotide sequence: TGCGCCAGCAGCCAAGTGGGCGGGAGCACGCACAATGAGCAGTTCTCC. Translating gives CASSQVGGSTHNEQFS.

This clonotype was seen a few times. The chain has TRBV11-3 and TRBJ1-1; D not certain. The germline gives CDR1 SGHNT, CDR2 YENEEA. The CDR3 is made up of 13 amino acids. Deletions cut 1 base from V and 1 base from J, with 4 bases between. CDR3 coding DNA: TGTGCCAGCAGCTTAGTGACGAACACTGAAGCTTTCTTT. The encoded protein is CASSLVTNTEAFF.

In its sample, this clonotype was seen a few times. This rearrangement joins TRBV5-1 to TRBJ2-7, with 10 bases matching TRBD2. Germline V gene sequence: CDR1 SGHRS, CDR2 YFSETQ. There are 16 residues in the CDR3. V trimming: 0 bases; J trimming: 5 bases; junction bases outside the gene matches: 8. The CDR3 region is CASSLGRGTSAHEQYF. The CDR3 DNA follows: TGCGCCAGCAGCTTGGGCAGGGGGACTAGCGCCCACGAGCAGTACTTC.

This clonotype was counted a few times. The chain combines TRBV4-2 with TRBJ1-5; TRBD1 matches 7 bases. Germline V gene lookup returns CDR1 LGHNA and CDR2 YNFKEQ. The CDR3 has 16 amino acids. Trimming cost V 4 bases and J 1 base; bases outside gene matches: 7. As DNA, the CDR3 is TGTGCCAGCAGCCCCTCTGACAGGGCAAGCAATCAGCCCCAGCATTTT. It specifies CASSPSDRASNQPQHF.

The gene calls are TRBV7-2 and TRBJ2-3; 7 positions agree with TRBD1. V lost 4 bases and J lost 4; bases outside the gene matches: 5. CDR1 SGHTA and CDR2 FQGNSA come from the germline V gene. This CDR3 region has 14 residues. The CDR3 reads CASSSNRGADTQYF. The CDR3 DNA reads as TGTGCCAGCAGCTCCAACAGGGGCGCAGATACGCAGTATTTT.

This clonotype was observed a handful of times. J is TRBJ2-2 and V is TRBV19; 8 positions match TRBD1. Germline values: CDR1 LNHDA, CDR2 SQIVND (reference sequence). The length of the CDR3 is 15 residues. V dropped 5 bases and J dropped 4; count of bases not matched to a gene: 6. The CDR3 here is CASSPGTGGTGELFF. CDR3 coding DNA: TGTGCCAGTAGTCCCGGGACAGGAGGCACCGGGGAGCTGTTTTTT.

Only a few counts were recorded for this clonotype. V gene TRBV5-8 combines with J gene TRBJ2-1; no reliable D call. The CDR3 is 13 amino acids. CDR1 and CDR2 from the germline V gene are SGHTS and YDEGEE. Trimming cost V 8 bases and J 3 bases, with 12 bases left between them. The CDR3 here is CARKGTIYNEQFF. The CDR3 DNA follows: TGTGCCAGGAAGGGTACAATCTACAATGAGCAGTTCTTC.

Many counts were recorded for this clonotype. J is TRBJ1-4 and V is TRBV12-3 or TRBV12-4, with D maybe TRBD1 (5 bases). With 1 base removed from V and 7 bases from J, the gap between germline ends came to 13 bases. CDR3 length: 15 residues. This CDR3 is CASSLGRAGSEKLFF. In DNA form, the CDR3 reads TGTGCCAGCAGTTTAGGGAGGGCAGGGAGTGAAAAACTGTTTTTT.

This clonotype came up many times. CDR3 nucleotides: TGCGCCAGCAGCTTGGAACTAGCGGGGACCTACGAGCAGTACTTC. Protein product: CASSLELAGTYEQYF. The V gene is TRBV5-1, the J gene TRBJ2-7, with TRBD2 matching over 10 bases. The germline CDR1 and CDR2 sequences are SGHRS and YFSETQ. V gave up 0 bases and J gave up 2 bases; unmatched junction bases: 2. The CDR3 is 15 residues long.